Listed below are T cell receptor beta chains from one sample, sequenced in a study of blood T cells in healthy people across ages. One entry per CDR3 protein, called by TCRdb with MiXCR from the 5' RACE reads. The table has about 580,000 distinct CDR3 sequences, under 55% seen once. Sequenced: blood. The receptors derive from a man at least 80 years old in good health. Both conserved end residues are part of each CDR3. Size values are once, few and many counts, or a class for expanded clones, and some rows have none.

many,TRBV6-5,TRBJ2-5,CASSTARTGGQETQYF
once,TRBV5-5,TRBJ2-1,CASSPIRGGSQNEQFF
.,TRBV7-2,TRBJ2-7,CASTPMVPSVTYEQYF
few,TRBV12-3/TRBV12-4,TRBJ1-1,CASSHNTEAFF
.,TRBV20-1,.,CSAIDGNYEQYF
.,TRBV20-1,TRBJ2-3,CSARDGTASTDTQYF
.,TRBV9,TRBJ2-5,CASSPGLAGLETQYF
.,TRBV7-2,TRBJ2-3,CASSPWGEDTQYF
large,TRBV6-2/TRBV6-3,TRBJ2-1,CASTASGAHWEFF
few,TRBV6-5,TRBJ2-5,CASSQDRGREETQYF
.,TRBV27,TRBJ1-2,CASSLTGPLDYTF
.,TRBV6-2/TRBV6-3,TRBJ2-2,CASSDAVSNTGELFF
.,TRBV27,TRBJ1-2,CASSFNRGANYGYTF
.,TRBV20-1,TRBJ2-7,CSAELGGGERYF
many,TRBV6-5,TRBJ2-1,CASSPWLAGKDNEQFF
.,TRBV9,TRBJ2-5,CASSVAGVDSETQYF
.,TRBV7-2,TRBJ1-6,CASSLAPNLEDSPLHF
.,TRBV27,TRBJ1-2,CASSLDRDRVPYGHTF
.,TRBV12-3/TRBV12-4,TRBJ2-3,CASSLGSLAGGTDTQYF
.,TRBV4-3,TRBJ1-2,CASSQAPTGAYGYTF
many,TRBV27,TRBJ2-5,CASSWGLGETQYF
.,TRBV7-2,TRBJ2-4,CASSPWTEGSNIQYF
.,TRBV20-1,TRBJ2-1,CSASSRNWDEQFF
few,TRBV12-3/TRBV12-4,TRBJ2-5,CASSSGGQQETQYF
.,TRBV28,TRBJ2-3,CASTGLLTDTQYF
.,TRBV5-1,TRBJ2-7,CASSSNTHRGYEQYF
many,TRBV12-3/TRBV12-4,TRBJ1-1,CASTWTGGTEAFF
many,TRBV7-9,TRBJ1-1,CASSPGTAGMNTEAFF
.,TRBV20-1,TRBJ2-7,CSTRGGGTYEQYF
.,TRBV28,TRBJ1-2,CASSQPGQGRYGYTF
.,TRBV4-3,TRBJ1-1,CASSRGENTEAFF
.,TRBV5-5,TRBJ1-1,CASAPLGADTEAFF
.,TRBV7-2,.,CASSLVPGGTRGYEQYF
.,TRBV10-3,TRBJ2-3,CAISRVQTDTQYF
few,TRBV7-2,TRBJ2-4,CASSLGPATVAKNIQYF
.,TRBV10-3,.,CAISELGQIYEQYF
.,TRBV20-1,TRBJ2-3,CSAKVLVTDTQYF
.,TRBV7-2,TRBJ2-1,CASSRVWTSGQSYNEQFF
.,TRBV10-3,TRBJ1-2,CAISEGGGTADPNYGYTF